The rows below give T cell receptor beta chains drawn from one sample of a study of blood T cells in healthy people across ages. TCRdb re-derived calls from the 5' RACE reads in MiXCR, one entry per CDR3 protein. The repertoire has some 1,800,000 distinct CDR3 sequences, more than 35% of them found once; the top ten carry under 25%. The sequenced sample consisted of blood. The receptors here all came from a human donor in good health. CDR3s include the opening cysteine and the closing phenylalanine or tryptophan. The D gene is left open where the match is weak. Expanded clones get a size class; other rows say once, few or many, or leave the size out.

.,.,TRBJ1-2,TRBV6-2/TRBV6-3,TGTGCCAGCGCACGAAGGGGAGACTATGGCTACACCTTC,CASARRGDYGYTF
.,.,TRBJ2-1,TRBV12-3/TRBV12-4,TGTGCCAGCAGTCCCCGCAGCAGGGAGAATGAGCAGTTCTTC,CASSPRSRENEQFF
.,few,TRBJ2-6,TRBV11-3,TGTGCCAGCAGTTCAAGAAACCGGGACCGGGTGGCCAACGTCCTGACTTTC,CASSSRNRDRVANVLTF
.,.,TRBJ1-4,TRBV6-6,TGCGCCAGTAGGCCAACAGCTACGGGTGAAAAACTGTTTTTT,CASRPTATGEKLFF
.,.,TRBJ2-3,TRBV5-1,TGCGCCAGCAGCTTGTCGACAGGGAGGAGGGATACGCAGTATTTT,CASSLSTGRRDTQYF
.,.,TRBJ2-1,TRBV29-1,TGCAGCGTTGAGGGGGGGGGCATCAACAATGAGCAGTTCTTC,CSVEGGGINNEQFF
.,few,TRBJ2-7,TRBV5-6,TGTGCCAGCAGCTTTCTAGGGCCAGCCTACGAGCAGTACTTC,CASSFLGPAYEQYF
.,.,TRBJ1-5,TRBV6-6,TGTGCCAGCAGTTACTACGAGGCGGGGAATCAGCCCCAGCATTTT,CASSYYEAGNQPQHF
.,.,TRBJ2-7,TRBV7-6,TGTGCCAGCAGCTTAGACACAGGTCGAACCTACGAGCAGTACTTC,CASSLDTGRTYEQYF
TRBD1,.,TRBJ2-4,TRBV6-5,TGTGCCAGCAGTCCCACGACAGGGCTTAAAAACATTCAGTACTTC,CASSPTTGLKNIQYF
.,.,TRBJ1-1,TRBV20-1,TGCAGTGCTAGAGATTGGGGATCGGGGACTGAAGCTTTCTTT,CSARDWGSGTEAFF
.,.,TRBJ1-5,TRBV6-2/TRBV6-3,TGTGCCAGCACCTGGGGGGGTGTGAGCAATCAGCCCCAGCATTTT,CASTWGGVSNQPQHF
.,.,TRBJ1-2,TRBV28,TGTGCCAGCAGTTCCCCATGGGAGGGGGGCTACACCTTC,CASSSPWEGGYTF
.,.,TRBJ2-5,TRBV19,TGTGCCAGTAGCGGACAGCAAGAAGAGACCCAGTACTTC,CASSGQQEETQYF
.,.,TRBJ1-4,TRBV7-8,TGTGCCAGCAGCTCGATGGGCCGGATTGAAAAACTGTTTTTT,CASSSMGRIEKLFF
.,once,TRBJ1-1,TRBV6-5,TGTGCCAGCAGTTACAATAAAGGAACCTCGAACACTGAAGCTTTCTTT,CASSYNKGTSNTEAFF
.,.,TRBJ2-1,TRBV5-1,TGCGCCAGCAGCCCCCTGGACGCCTACAATGAGCAGTTCTTC,CASSPLDAYNEQFF
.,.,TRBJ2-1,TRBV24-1,TGTGCCACCAGTGATCCCGGGGGTCTGCCGGGTGAGCAGTTCTTC,CATSDPGGLPGEQFF
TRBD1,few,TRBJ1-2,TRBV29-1,TGCAACGTTACCGGGACAGGCAACTATGGCTACACCTTC,CNVTGTGNYGYTF
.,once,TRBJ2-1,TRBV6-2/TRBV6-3,TGTGCCAGCAGCTTAGAGGCGGAGACCCAGTTCTTC,CASSLEAETQFF
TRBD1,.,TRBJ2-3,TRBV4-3,TGCGCCAGCAGCCAAGAGGGGACAGGAGGAGATACGCAGTATTTT,CASSQEGTGGDTQYF
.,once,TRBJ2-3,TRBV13,TGTGCCAGCAGCCGTCAGACAGGGAGGGATACGCAGTATTTT,CASSRQTGRDTQYF
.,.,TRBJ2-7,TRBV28,TGTGCCAGCAGTCCCCATGGGACTCAACCAAACAACGAGCAGTACTTC,CASSPHGTQPNNEQYF
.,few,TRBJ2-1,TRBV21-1,TGTGCCAGCAGCGATGGTGGCAAGAGCTCCTACAATGAGCAGTTCTTC,CASSDGGKSSYNEQFF
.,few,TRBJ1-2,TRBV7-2,TGTGCCAGCAGCTTAGTCGTAGATCAAGGCTACACCTTC,CASSLVVDQGYTF
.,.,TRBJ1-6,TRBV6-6,TGTGCCAGCAGCTACTCGGTCGCGGCGTCCCTCCACTTT,CASSYSVAASLHF
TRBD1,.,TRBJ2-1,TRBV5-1,TGCGCCAGCAGACTTGGGACAGGGGGATCCTACAATGAGCAGTTCTTC,CASRLGTGGSYNEQFF
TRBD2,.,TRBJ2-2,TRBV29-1,TGCAGCGTTGTCCTAGCGGGGAGCTGGTCCGGGGAGCTGTTTTTT,CSVVLAGSWSGELFF